This TCR beta chain stems from a study of T cells in Graves' hyperthyroidism and ophthalmopathy. Diagnostic assessment was based on clinical symptoms, serum thyroxine and TRAb, thyroid ultrasound and orbital computed tomography. RNA transcripts served as the template for amplifying TCR beta CDR3 regions. Initially, a first-round RT-PCR of the TCR CDR3 employed the HTBI primer set. TCRdb ran MiXCR on the multiplex PCR reads and lists one entry per CDR3 protein. The table records around 700,000 distinct CDR3 sequences, around 19% of them present only once. The sample holds many counts of this clonotype. Sequences were obtained from blood. This receptor was taken from a woman between 45 and 60 years old with Graves' hyperthyroidism that later progressed to Graves' ophthalmopathy.

CDR3 region: CASSVGTENYGYTF. The DNA of the CDR3 is TGTGCCAGCAGCGTCGGGACAGAGAACTATGGCTACACCTTC. V and J are TRBV3-1 and TRBJ1-2; TRBD1 agrees at 7 bases. Germline CDR1 reads LGHDT; CDR2 reads YNNKEL (reference sequence). The CDR3 length is 14 residues. Trimming cost V 5 bases and J 2 bases; bases outside gene matches: 5.